Included here is one TCR beta chain sequence, with context. Its specificity is unknown. The sample is drawn from a study of a mutant IDH1 vaccine in newly diagnosed glioma. Study-wide context: Males made up about 60% and females about 38% of treated patients, whose mean age was approximately 44 years. Regarding the study as a whole: Overall, almost 95% of patients had vaccine-induced immune responses.

Repertoires were generated with immunoSEQ multiplex PCR, while TCRdb's copy carries only in-frame clones and drops some. The table includes about 82,000 clones, almost 85% detected once. The length of the CDR3 is 15 residues. CDR1 SGHNT and CDR2 YYREEE come from the germline V gene (reference sequence). V shed 4 bases and J shed 5 bases, with 18 bases lying between them. Stated time point: week 23, last vaccination. In the vaccine, a single dose held 300 ug of the mutant IDH1 20-mer peptide, along with topical imiquimod. This chain joins TRBV5-4 and TRBJ2-5; D tentatively reads TRBD1 or TRBD2 (6 bases each). The receptor was derived from a man under 40 with glioma. Some clones in this sample may be carry-over from other donors' samples. The source material was PBMCs, sampled from a glioma patient whose treatment included an IDH1 peptide vaccine. The CDR3 sequence is CASSAGKGGVETQYF. The CDR3 bases are TGTGCCAGCAGCGCGGGCAAGGGGGGTGTTGAGACCCAGTACTTC. Variable domain in full (rest from reference TRBV5-4 and TRBJ2-5): ETGVTQSPTHLIKTRGQQVTLRCSSQSGHNTVSWYQQALGQGPQFIFQYYREEENGRGNFPPRFSGLQFPNYSSELNVNALELDDSALYLCASSAGKGGVETQYFGPGTRLLVL.